The 2 T cell receptor beta chains listed next were all sequenced from one sample in a study of cytomegalovirus exposure and HLA in healthy donors. The primer mix had 60 Vbeta and 13 Jbeta primers. Clones were sequenced by immunoSEQ multiplex PCR, and TCRdb holds only the in-frame ones, with some missing. The table shows some 170,000 clones, with over 80% occurring only once. Material: PBMCs. The receptors were gathered from a girl aged 5-17 years in good health and CMV-seropositive.

This clone was observed many times. This chain joins TRBV25-1 and TRBJ1-1; maybe TRBD1 (5 bases). CDR3 size: 15 residues. The V gene lost 1 base and the J gene lost 3 bases, with 12 bases spanning the gap. Germline-derived CDR1 and CDR2 are MGHDK and SYGVNS. Here the CDR3 reads CASSEFRGSDTEAFF. In nucleotides, the CDR3 is TGTGCCAGCAGTGAATTTCGGGGGTCCGACACTGAAGCTTTCTTT. Together with reference TRBV25-1 and TRBJ1-1, the CDR3 gives the full variable domain: EADIYQTPRYLVIGTGKKITLECSQTMGHDKMYWYQQDPGMELHLIHYSYGVNSTEKGDLSSESTVSRIRTEHFPLTLESARPSHTSQYLCASSEFRGSDTEAFFGQGTRLTVV.

The chain has TRBV5-1 and TRBJ1-3; TRBD1 might be the D (6 bases). The ends were cut back, 4 bases at V and 5 bases at J, with 13 bases in the middle. Germline values: CDR1 SGHRS, CDR2 YFSETQ. CDR3 length: 14 residues. The CDR3 DNA reads as TGCGCCAGCAGCATTGCGGGGGCTCGAAACACCATATATTTT. Translating gives CASSIAGARNTIYF. The full variable domain, rest sourced from reference TRBV5-1 and TRBJ1-3, is KAGVTQTPRYLIKTRGQQVTLSCSPISGHRSVSWYQQTPGQGLQFLFEYFSETQRNKGNFPGRFSGRQFSNSRSEMNVSTLELGDSALYLCASSIAGARNTIYFGEGSWLTVV.